The 21 T cell receptor beta chains reported below all come from one sample, sequenced in a study of blood T cell repertoires in COVID-19. TCRdb keeps only in-frame clones here, not all; method: immunoSEQ multiplex PCR. The sample yields approximately 180,000 clones, roughly 80% seen once. The sequencing sample was made of peripheral blood. The receptors shown here come from a woman aged 80 or over with COVID-19, enrolled during active disease.

The chain is built from TRBV3-1 (or the pseudogene TRBV3-2) and TRBJ2-2; 7 bases agree with TRBD2. V was pared by 1 base and J by 6 bases, with 8 bases of the junction left unmatched. There are 16 residues in the CDR3. CDR1 and CDR2 (germline): LGHDT, YNNKEL (reference sequence). The DNA for the CDR3 is TGTGCCAGCAGCCAAGTCGAGCGGGGTTTCGCCGGGGAGCTGTTTTTT. Amino acid sequence: CASSQVERGFAGELFF.

This sequence joins TRBV27 and TRBJ2-7, with D hard to call. The CDR3 runs 14 residues. Germline CDR1 and CDR2: MNHEY and SMNVEV (reference sequence). The V end lost 7 bases, the J end lost 3 bases, and 16 bases lay between the germline ends. As DNA, the CDR3 is TGTGCCAGCAAGAGGTCCCCCCCCGACTACGAGCAGTACTTC. It specifies CASKRSPPDYEQYF.

V gene TRBV29-1 combines with J gene TRBJ1-1; D may be TRBD1 (6 bases). The germline V and J ends were trimmed by 2 bases and 1 base, with 8 bases remaining between them. This CDR3 comprises 13 residues. Germline V gives CDR1 SQVTM, CDR2 ANQGSEA. CDR3 sequence reads: CSVERTENTEAFF. The CDR3 nucleotides are TGCAGCGTTGAAAGGACAGAGAACACTGAAGCTTTCTTT.

The V and J genes are TRBV14 and TRBJ2-5; possible D gene TRBD1, 6 bases. The CDR3 is 14 residues long. V lost 4 bases to trimming and J lost 3 bases, with 12 bases between them. Germline V gene sequence: CDR1 SGHDN, CDR2 FVKESK. CDR3 sequence (DNA): TGTGCCAGCAGCCGCCGAGGGGGTGAAGAGACCCAGTACTTC. Protein product: CASSRRGGEETQYF.

The chain recombines TRBV6-6 with TRBJ2-3; 14 bases map to TRBD2. This CDR3 spans 19 amino acids. Germline V lookup: CDR1 MNHNY, CDR2 SVGAGI (reference sequence). The ends lost 6 bases at V and 4 bases at J; junction bases unmatched: 15. In DNA, the CDR3 is TGTGCCAGCAGACGACTAGCGGGGGGGTCTCGTCTTTTGGCAGATACGCAGTATTTT. Its translation is CASRRLAGGSRLLADTQYF.

The chain couples TRBV6-1 to TRBJ1-5; D is ambiguous. CDR1 is MNHNS, CDR2 SASEGT, per germline. This CDR3 is built from 12 residues. The V gene lost 3 bases and the J gene lost 10 bases, with 10 bases spanning the gap. The CDR3: CASSDSRSPQHF. DNA for the CDR3: TGTGCCAGCAGTGACAGCCGGAGCCCCCAGCATTTT.

In DNA, the CDR3 is TGCAGCGTTTCCAGGGTCACTGAAGCTTTCTTT. Translated: CSVSRVTEAFF. The genes are TRBV29-1 and TRBJ1-1, with a tentative D call TRBD1 (5 bases). Germline V gene lookup returns CDR1 SQVTM and CDR2 ANQGSEA. CDR3 length equals 11 residues. The V end was cut by 5 bases, the J end by 4 bases, with 8 bases between.

The chain employs TRBV27 and TRBJ2-5; TRBD2 agrees at 11 bases. Germline CDR1 is MNHEY and CDR2 is SMNVEV (reference sequence). V lost 10 bases, J lost 1 base, and 8 bases stayed unmatched. The CDR3 extends over 15 amino acids. The CDR3 coding sequence is TGTGCCACATCACCGACTAGCGGGGTCCAAGAGACCCAGTACTTC. Translated: CATSPTSGVQETQYF.

The chain recombines TRBV2 with TRBJ1-3, with a weak D call TRBD1 (6 bases). Trimming left V 4 bases short and J 3 bases short, with 10 bases between. This CDR3 contains 14 residues. Germline V gives CDR1 SNHLY, CDR2 FYNNEI. Here the CDR3 DNA reads TGTGCCAGCAGTGTTGGCAGGGGTGGAAACACCATATATTTT. This codes for CASSVGRGGNTIYF. The full variable domain, rest sourced from reference TRBV2 and TRBJ1-3, is EPEVTQTPSHQVTQMGQEVILRCVPISNHLYFYWYRQILGQKVEFLVSFYNNEISEKSEIFDDQFSVERPDGSNFTLKIRSTKLEDSAMYFCASSVGRGGNTIYFGEGSWLTVV.

V and J are TRBV5-5 and TRBJ2-7, with D maybe TRBD2 (5 bases). Germline CDR1 and CDR2: SGHKS and YYEKEE (reference sequence). V was clipped by 3 bases and J by 7 bases, with 14 bases between them. The CDR3 extends over 13 amino acids. Written as DNA, the CDR3 is TGTGCCAGCAGCTCGGACCAGAGGAGGGAGCAGTACTTC. Translated, it gives CASSSDQRREQYF.

The rearrangement links TRBV2 to TRBJ2-2, with 11 bases identical to TRBD1. Germline V CDR1 and CDR2: SNHLY, FYNNEI. The V gene end was trimmed by 4 bases and the J gene end by 7 bases; junction bases not matched to a gene: 5. This CDR3 region has 15 residues. The CDR3 nucleotides read TGTGCCAGCAGTGTCGGACAGGGGGCCGGCGGGGAGCTGTTTTTT. Translated: CASSVGQGAGGELFF.

The chain has TRBV15 and TRBJ1-5, with D hard to call. V was clipped by 0 bases and J by 0 bases, with 6 bases between them. Germline values: CDR1 LNHNV, CDR2 YYDKDF (reference sequence). The CDR3 runs to 15 residues. The DNA of the CDR3 is TGTGCCACCAGCAGAGAGTTTTATAGCAATCAGCCCCAGCATTTT. This encodes CATSREFYSNQPQHF.

The CDR3 coding sequence is TGTGCCAGCAGCCCCGATCGGACAGGGAATAATTCACCCCTCCACTTT. Translating gives CASSPDRTGNNSPLHF. V and J are TRBV7-3 and TRBJ1-6; 8 positions agree with TRBD1. CDR1 SGHTA and CDR2 FQGTGA come from the germline V gene. The junction had 8 bases not matched to a gene; V was cut back by 5 bases and J by 5 bases. There are 16 residues in the CDR3.

As for this clone: Additional DNA sequences in this sample encode the identical CDR3. The chain recombines TRBV5-1 with TRBJ2-1; the D is unclear. CDR3 length: 13 amino acids. Germline assignment: CDR1 SGHRS and CDR2 YFSETQ. Trimming shortened V by 0 bases and J by 6 bases, and 7 bases separated the two germline ends. Here the CDR3 reads CASSLGLSNEQFF. The CDR3 DNA reads TGCGCCAGCAGCTTGGGACTCTCCAATGAGCAGTTCTTC.

The rearrangement joins TRBV10-3 to TRBJ1-6; no reliable D call. The CDR3 spans 14 residues. Trimming shortened V by 3 bases and J by 9 bases, and 12 bases separated the two germline ends. Germline CDR1 reads ENHRY; CDR2 reads SYGVKD. The CDR3 DNA reads as TGTGCCATCAGTGAATCTTATAGTCCTTCACCCCTCCACTTT. Translated, it gives CAISESYSPSPLHF.

The genes are TRBV3-1 (or the pseudogene TRBV3-2) and TRBJ2-3; 8 bases agree with TRBD2. With V trimmed by 2 bases and J by 0 bases, 4 bases remained unmatched. Germline V gene sequence: CDR1 LGHDT, CDR2 YNNKEL (reference sequence). The CDR3 contains 16 residues. CDR3 DNA sequence: TGTGCCAGCAGCCAAAATCGGGGGGGAAGCACAGATACGCAGTATTTT. It specifies CASSQNRGGSTDTQYF.

The chain couples TRBV4-2 to TRBJ1-2, with D hard to call. Trimming left V 0 bases short and J 0 bases short, with 8 bases between. The germline V gene encodes CDR1 LGHNA and CDR2 YNFKEQ. This CDR3 has 15 residues. The CDR3, as DNA: TGTGCCAGCAGCCAAGATACTGGTACTAACTATGGCTACACCTTC. Encoded protein: CASSQDTGTNYGYTF.

With regard to this clone: One junction end disagrees with the germline gene, perhaps due to a read error. CDR3 region: CASSLETGSSPLHF. Here the CDR3 DNA reads TGTGCCAGTAGTCTAGAAACAGGGAGTTCACCCCTCCACTTT. V is TRBV19 and J is TRBJ1-6; D is perhaps TRBD1 (6 bases). In germline, CDR1 is LNHDA, CDR2 SQIVND (reference sequence). This CDR3 is built from 14 residues.

Here the CDR3 reads CASSSDIIQGHTEAFF. The CDR3, as DNA: TGTGCCAGCTCCTCTGACATAATACAGGGGCACACTGAAGCTTTCTTT. V and J are TRBV18 and TRBJ1-1; 7 bases are a match to TRBD1. The length of the CDR3 is 16 residues. The J segment lost 3 bases and the V segment lost 6 bases, leaving 13 bases of the junction unmatched. Germline lookup yields CDR1 KGHSH and CDR2 LQKENI.

The chain has TRBV7-9 and TRBJ2-3, with 10 bases aligning to TRBD2. The germline CDR1 and CDR2 sequences are SEHNR and FQNEAQ (reference sequence). V trimming: 5 bases; J trimming: 4 bases; junction bases outside the gene matches: 6. The CDR3 length is 15 residues. The CDR3 nucleotides read TGTGCCAGCAGCCCATTTGGGACTAGCGCAGATACGCAGTATTTT. Encoded protein: CASSPFGTSADTQYF.

This chain uses TRBV7-6 with TRBJ2-5; TRBD2 might be the D (7 bases). Germline CDR1 reads SGHVS; CDR2 reads FNYEAQ. This CDR3 region has 16 residues. V was pared by 1 base and J by 9 bases, with 21 bases between. This chain's CDR3 is CASSLGSAGAIWAQYF. As DNA, the CDR3 is TGTGCCAGCAGCTTAGGCTCGGCGGGGGCGATTTGGGCCCAGTACTTC.